This T cell receptor beta chain was sequenced during a study of cytomegalovirus exposure and HLA in healthy donors. Study-level points and caveats: In vitro experiments confirmed that a few CMV-associated chains were specific for CMV antigens. Earlier results showed most TCR beta V segments being productive about 90% or about 30% of the time.

The CDR3 is 14 residues long. Germline-derived CDR1 and CDR2 are ENHRY and SYGVKD. V was pared by 5 bases and J by 6 bases, with 14 bases between. Researchers ran the PCR with 60 Vbeta and 13 Jbeta primers. The protocol was immunoSEQ multiplex PCR, while the TCRdb copy is restricted to in-frame clones and leaves out a portion. The sample consists of roughly 160,000 clones, over 70% of them appearing once. Remarks on this clone: Its antigen is undetermined.

This TCR derives from a woman between 45 and 60 years old in good health and CMV-seropositive. The sample taken for sequencing was PBMCs. The chain combines TRBV10-3 with TRBJ1-5; no reliable D call. The CDR3 spells CAISQEAGGQPQHF. Written as DNA, the CDR3 is TGTGCCATCAGTCAAGAGGCGGGAGGTCAGCCCCAGCATTTT.